These 10 T cell receptor beta chains were all obtained from the same sample, sequenced in a study of T cells in Graves' hyperthyroidism and ophthalmopathy (dated by TCRdb to between 2018 and 2021). Preparation of the library involved multiplex PCR. Sequencing was carried out with an Illumina HiSeq 2000. TCR beta CDR3 regions were amplified from RNA transcripts. For the first round of RT-PCR on the TCR CDR3, the HTBI primer set was used together with the Qiagen OneStep RT-PCR kit. TCRdb redid the processing of the public reads, applying fastp at Q25 and MiXCR, and retained in-frame beta chains. Rows merge per CDR3 protein into single entries with the most common DNA and genes. The table for this sample lists some 600,000 distinct CDR3 sequences; around 14% of them were counted only once. Together, the top ten hold roughly 6.2% of the sample. Material for sequencing was blood. The receptors derive from a woman aged 25 to 39 with Graves' hyperthyroidism that later progressed to Graves' ophthalmopathy.

This clonotype was seen a handful of times. The rearrangement uses TRBV3-1 and TRBJ2-1; 11 bases align to TRBD2. With 4 bases clipped from V and 10 bases from J, the junction kept 9 bases outside the gene matches. The CDR3 is 15 amino acids. Germline CDR1 and CDR2: LGHDT and YNNKEL (reference sequence). Here the CDR3 DNA reads TGTGCCAGCAGCCCGGGACTAGCGGCGCTATGGGAGCAGTTCTTC. Its protein product is CASSPGLAALWEQFF.

This clonotype was detected many times. The gene calls are TRBV19 and TRBJ1-5; D might be TRBD1 (6 bases). CDR3 length: 13 residues. The V gene lost 8 bases and the J gene lost 5 bases, with 13 bases spanning the gap. Germline V lookup: CDR1 LNHDA, CDR2 SQIVND (reference sequence). Here the CDR3 DNA reads TGTGCCAGTGGAGGGGGGGGGGATCAGCCCCAGCATTTT. Its protein is CASGGGGDQPQHF.

This clonotype was seen a handful of times. This sequence joins TRBV12-3 or TRBV12-4 and TRBJ2-3; 7 nucleotides align to TRBD2. CDR3 length equals 17 residues. The V gene end was trimmed by 7 bases and the J gene end by 7 bases; junction bases not matched to a gene: 20. This CDR3 reads CASKPPGGAGAHHTQYF. DNA of the CDR3: TGTGCCAGCAAACCGCCCGGAGGGGCGGGAGCTCATCATACGCAGTATTTT.

In its sample, this clonotype was seen many times. The genes are TRBV3-1 and TRBJ2-2; 8 bases match TRBD2. The germline V gene encodes CDR1 LGHDT and CDR2 YNNKEL (reference sequence). The CDR3 spans 16 residues. J was trimmed by 4 bases and V by 2 bases; bases with no gene match: 6. The CDR3 DNA is TGTGCCAGCAGCCAACTACTAGCGGAGATCACCGGGGAGCTGTTTTTT. This codes for CASSQLLAEITGELFF.

This clonotype has at least ten counts. The V call is TRBV15, the J call TRBJ1-2, with 7 bases aligning to TRBD1. V lost 1 base, J lost 4 bases, and 6 bases stayed unmatched. Germline lookup yields CDR1 LNHNV and CDR2 YYDKDF (reference sequence). The CDR3 length is 15 residues. CDR3 protein: CATSRAPGTAYGYTF. The CDR3 DNA reads as TGTGCCACCAGCAGAGCCCCCGGGACAGCCTATGGCTACACCTTC.

Only a few counts were recorded for this clonotype. The chain couples TRBV19 to TRBJ2-4; weak D call: TRBD1 (6 bases). The CDR3 sequence is 14 residues long. Per germline, CDR1 LNHDA and CDR2 SQIVND (reference sequence). V lost 7 bases and J lost 4, with 14 bases in between. This CDR3 is CASTQPGAKNIQYF. CDR3 nucleotide sequence: TGTGCCAGTACCCAGCCAGGGGCAAAAAACATTCAGTACTTC.

This clonotype appeared a few times. The gene calls are TRBV6-1 and TRBJ1-6, with a weak D call TRBD1 (5 bases). Germline CDR1 reads MNHNS; CDR2 reads SASEGT. The CDR3 loop spans 13 amino acids. V lost 3 bases and J 7 bases, leaving 7 bases between the germline ends. The CDR3 loop is CASSETENSPLHF. The DNA for the CDR3 is TGTGCCAGCAGTGAGACAGAGAATTCACCCCTCCACTTT.

This clonotype has at least ten counts. The rearrangement joins TRBV2 to TRBJ2-1; 15 positions match TRBD2. CDR1 is SNHLY and CDR2 is FYNNEI in the germline V gene. With 7 bases clipped from V and 9 bases from J, the junction kept 7 bases outside the gene matches. The CDR3 sequence is 15 residues long. In nucleotides, the CDR3 is TGTGCCAGCAACGAGGGACTAGCGGGAGGAGGTGAGCAGTTCTTC. It encodes CASNEGLAGGGEQFF.

This clonotype was picked up many times. The gene calls are TRBV6-2 or TRBV6-3 and TRBJ2-7, with 7 bases identical to TRBD1. Germline V CDR1 and CDR2: MNHEY, SVGEGT. J was trimmed by 0 bases and V by 7 bases; bases with no gene match: 12. This CDR3 is 16 amino acids long. The DNA for the CDR3 is TGTGCCAGCACCCGGCCCCCGGGACAGATCTCCTACGAGCAGTACTTC. This sequence encodes CASTRPPGQISYEQYF.

This chain uses TRBV20-1 with TRBJ2-5, with TRBD2 matching over 8 bases. The CDR3 has 16 residues. Germline assignment: CDR1 DFQATT and CDR2 SNEGSKA (reference sequence). Unmatched junction bases numbered 10, after V lost 2 bases and J lost 2 bases. CDR3 amino acids: CSARPLAEGGQETQYF. In DNA form, the CDR3 reads TGCAGTGCTAGACCACTAGCGGAGGGAGGGCAAGAGACCCAGTACTTC.